This passage covers 30 T cell receptor beta chains from one sample sequenced in a study of type 1 regulatory T cells. The study, taken as a whole, reports: Compared with non-Tr1 cells, Tr1 cells showed a narrower TCR repertoire.

Each CDR3 protein is one row after TCRdb ran MiXCR on the reads. Of tens of thousands of distinct CDR3 sequences listed, around 20% are singletons. Which antigens these TCRs recognize remains unknown. Material for sequencing was cultured type 1 regulatory T (Tr1) cells, either the whole culture or a sorted fraction (not recorded which). The receptors stem from a human donor in good health.

This clonotype appeared a single time. The rearrangement joins TRBV20-1 to TRBJ2-5; no clear D gene. Germline CDR1 DFQATT, CDR2 SNEGSKA (reference sequence). CDR3 length: 10 amino acids. Trimming shortened V by 6 bases and J by 2 bases, and 4 bases separated the two germline ends. In nucleotides, the CDR3 is TGCAGTGCCATACAAGAGACCCAGTACTTC. This sequence encodes CSAIQETQYF.

This clonotype was seen more than once but under ten times. J is TRBJ2-3 and V is TRBV7-8; D gene ambiguous. This CDR3 has 16 residues. Trimming took 1 base from V and 0 from J, leaving 11 bases between them. CDR1 and CDR2 from the germline V gene are SGHVS and FQNEAQ. The CDR3 sequence: CASSLVGGASTDTQYF. The CDR3 coding sequence is TGTGCCAGCAGCTTAGTCGGCGGAGCTAGCACAGATACGCAGTATTTT.

The table lists this clonotype with a few counts. The chain is built from TRBV20-1 and TRBJ1-1; 7 nucleotides line up with TRBD1. J was trimmed by 1 base and V by 8 bases; bases with no gene match: 4. The CDR3 is 12 amino acids. The germline V gene has CDR1 DFQATT and CDR2 SNEGSKA (reference sequence). The CDR3 sequence: CSTGTENTEAFF. The DNA of the CDR3 is TGCAGTACAGGGACAGAGAACACTGAAGCTTTCTTT.

The CDR3 DNA reads as TGTGCCAGCAGCCAAGATCTTATTAGGGCTAGCGGCACCCCCTACAATGAGCAGTTCTTC. Protein product: CASSQDLIRASGTPYNEQFF. This chain links TRBV4-2 with TRBJ2-1; 7 bases are shared with TRBD2. The junction had 16 bases not matched to a gene; V was cut back by 0 bases and J by 2 bases. Germline V gene sequence: CDR1 LGHNA, CDR2 YNFKEQ. The CDR3 is 20 amino acids.

The chain is built from TRBV2 and TRBJ2-1; 8 nucleotides agree with TRBD2. J was trimmed by 6 bases and V by 2 bases; bases with no gene match: 6. Germline V gene lookup returns CDR1 SNHLY and CDR2 FYNNEI. This CDR3 has 15 amino acids. The CDR3: CASSEKAGAFNEQFF. CDR3 coding DNA: TGTGCCAGCAGTGAAAAAGCGGGAGCATTCAATGAGCAGTTCTTC.

This clonotype turned up a few times. The chain carries TRBV3-1 and TRBJ2-1, with 11 bases aligning to TRBD2. Germline CDR1 reads LGHDT; CDR2 reads YNNKEL (reference sequence). V trimming: 4 bases; J trimming: 5 bases; junction bases outside the gene matches: 7. This CDR3 is built from 16 residues. The CDR3 spells CASSPPGTSGNNEQFF. CDR3 DNA sequence: TGTGCCAGCAGCCCTCCCGGGACTAGCGGAAACAATGAGCAGTTCTTC.

The sample holds many counts of this clonotype. The J gene is TRBJ2-6, the V gene TRBV29-1, with D unclear. Deletions cut 5 bases from V and 4 bases from J, with 6 bases between. This CDR3 region has 12 residues. The germline gives CDR1 SQVTM, CDR2 ANQGSEA. The chain's CDR3 is CSVSLGANVLTF. DNA of the CDR3: TGCAGCGTTTCTTTAGGGGCCAACGTCCTGACTTTC.

This rearrangement joins TRBV7-2 to TRBJ2-1; 8 nucleotides agree with TRBD2. The CDR3 runs 15 residues. V shed 7 bases and J 6 bases; nucleotides not matched to a gene: 11. Germline CDR1 and CDR2: SGHTA and FQGNSA. CDR3: CASTRGTRLSNEQFF. The CDR3 DNA sequence: TGTGCCAGCACCCGAGGGACTAGGCTTTCCAATGAGCAGTTCTTC.

The chain is built from TRBV4-2 and TRBJ1-6; D gene uncertain. Trimming shortened V by 1 base and J by 7 bases, and 2 bases separated the two germline ends. Per the germline V gene, CDR1 is LGHNA and CDR2 is YNFKEQ. This CDR3 has 12 amino acids. CDR3 nucleotide sequence: TGTGCCAGCAGCCAAGTGAATTCACCCCTCCACTTT. Amino acids: CASSQVNSPLHF.

The CDR3 DNA reads TGTGCCAGCAGCCCTGGACTAGCGGGAGTGGTTACGCAGTATTTT. Protein: CASSPGLAGVVTQYF. The V gene is TRBV5-4, the J gene TRBJ2-3, with 13 bases fitting TRBD2. Trimming removed 4 bases from V and 8 bases from J; junction bases left unmatched: 7. Germline CDR1 and CDR2: SGHNT and YYREEE (reference sequence). The CDR3 is 15 residues long.

CDR3 sequence reads: CASRLKPGQGVYEQYF. Here the CDR3 DNA reads TGTGCCAGCAGACTTAAACCGGGACAGGGGGTATACGAGCAGTACTTC. The chain is built from TRBV27 and TRBJ2-7; 11 bases agree with TRBD1. The CDR3 is made up of 16 amino acids. V dropped 6 bases and J dropped 4; count of bases not matched to a gene: 11. Germline CDR1 reads MNHEY; CDR2 reads SMNVEV (reference sequence).

This clonotype was counted many times. The J gene is TRBJ1-1, the V gene TRBV5-1; D is uncertain. CDR3 length equals 14 residues. Germline V gene data show CDR1 as SGHRS and CDR2 as YFSETQ. The V end was cut by 2 bases, the J end by 2 bases, with 10 bases between. CDR3 amino acids: CASSFRPSNTEAFF. In DNA, the CDR3 is TGCGCCAGCAGCTTCCGGCCGTCAAACACTGAAGCTTTCTTT. The full variable domain, rest sourced from reference TRBV5-1 and TRBJ1-1, is KAGVTQTPRYLIKTRGQQVTLSCSPISGHRSVSWYQQTPGQGLQFLFEYFSETQRNKGNFPGRFSGRQFSNSRSEMNVSTLELGDSALYLCASSFRPSNTEAFFGQGTRLTVV.

This clonotype was observed a handful of times. The chain couples TRBV20-1 to TRBJ2-3; 8 positions agree with TRBD2. After removal of 6 bases from V and 7 bases from J, the junction contained 12 bases not matched to a gene. The length of the CDR3 is 14 residues. Per germline, CDR1 DFQATT and CDR2 SNEGSKA (reference sequence). CDR3 coding DNA: TGCAGTGCGGAGATAGCGGGAAGGGCGAATACGCAGTATTTT. This encodes CSAEIAGRANTQYF.

The J gene is TRBJ2-5, the V gene TRBV7-9; D is possibly TRBD2 (6 bases). Germline V CDR1 and CDR2: SEHNR, FQNEAQ (reference sequence). V lost 2 bases to trimming and J lost 4 bases, with 14 bases between them. CDR3 size: 15 residues. CDR3 sequence: CASSLSRGISETQYF. CDR3 DNA sequence: TGTGCCAGCAGCTTAAGTCGCGGGATATCAGAGACCCAGTACTTC.

This clonotype was counted a few times. The chain joins TRBV12-3 or TRBV12-4 to TRBJ2-1; no clear D. The germline V and J ends were trimmed by 3 bases and 1 base, with 16 bases remaining between them. The CDR3 length is 17 residues. The CDR3 spells CASSLVLSPPSYNEQFF. Written as DNA, the CDR3 is TGTGCCAGCAGTTTGGTTTTGAGTCCACCTTCCTACAATGAGCAGTTCTTC.

This chain uses TRBV5-4 with TRBJ2-7; 9 bases fit TRBD2. V lost 4 bases to trimming and J lost 7 bases; unmatched junction nucleotides: 9. The CDR3 sequence is 14 residues long. CDR1 is SGHNT, CDR2 YYREEE, per germline (reference sequence). CDR3 loop: CASSILAGAREQYF. DNA of the CDR3: TGTGCCAGCAGCATTTTAGCGGGAGCTCGGGAGCAGTACTTC.

This clonotype came up many times. The gene calls are TRBV7-9 and TRBJ1-1; no clear D. The V end lost 0 bases, the J end lost 5 bases, and 16 bases lay between the germline ends. The CDR3 has 16 residues. CDR1 is SEHNR and CDR2 is FQNEAQ in the germline V gene (reference sequence). CDR3 DNA: TGTGCCAGCAGCTTAGCGAGGGCCACCTCGAGGACTGAAGCTTTCTTT. It encodes CASSLARATSRTEAFF.

This clonotype showed up many times. The V call is TRBV12-3 or TRBV12-4, the J call TRBJ1-2; no definite D call. With 5 bases removed from V and 8 bases from J, the gap between germline ends came to 15 bases. The CDR3 covers 13 residues. CDR3 sequence reads: CASSPDRTVGYTF. As DNA, the CDR3 is TGTGCCAGCAGTCCCGACCGGACGGTGGGCTACACCTTC.

V gene TRBV27 combines with J gene TRBJ1-1; D is perhaps TRBD1 (5 bases). V was pared by 4 bases and J by 2 bases, with 11 bases between. CDR1 and CDR2 from the germline V gene are MNHEY and SMNVEV (reference sequence). The CDR3 length is 14 residues. In DNA, the CDR3 is TGTGCCAGCAGTTATACAGGATACAACACTGAAGCTTTCTTT. Residues: CASSYTGYNTEAFF.

The table lists this clonotype with a few counts. This chain links TRBV7-2 with TRBJ1-2; TRBD1 agrees at 12 bases. The germline CDR1 and CDR2 sequences are SGHTA and FQGNSA. The length of the CDR3 is 14 residues. V dropped 5 bases and J dropped 7; count of bases not matched to a gene: 5. The CDR3 DNA is TGTGCCAGCAGCAAGGGACAGGGGGCGAGTGGCTACACCTTC. This gives the protein CASSKGQGASGYTF.

This clonotype was counted a few times. This chain uses TRBV20-1 with TRBJ2-1; D is undetermined. Germline V gives CDR1 DFQATT, CDR2 SNEGSKA (reference sequence). The CDR3 contains 11 residues. V shed 2 bases and J shed 8 bases, with 7 bases lying between them. The CDR3 DNA follows: TGCAGTGCTAGATCCCATCATGAGCAGTTCTTC. The encoded protein is CSARSHHEQFF.

The rearrangement uses TRBV28 and TRBJ2-7; maybe TRBD2 (6 bases). V was pared by 9 bases and J by 9 bases, with 21 bases between. Germline lookup yields CDR1 MDHEN and CDR2 SYDVKM. The CDR3 is 13 residues long. Here the CDR3 DNA reads TGTGCCAGTCAGGGACTCCGGGGTGTTGGGCAGTACTTC. Protein: CASQGLRGVGQYF.

The chain recombines TRBV20-1 with TRBJ2-3, with D tentatively TRBD1 (7 bases). This CDR3 contains 15 residues. Looked up from germline, CDR1 is DFQATT and CDR2 is SNEGSKA (reference sequence). V was cut by 6 bases and J by 4 bases, with 20 bases left in between. CDR3 sequence: CSAPGGLLRADTQYF. CDR3 bases: TGCAGTGCCCCAGGGGGACTCCTAAGGGCAGATACGCAGTATTTT.

The rearrangement uses TRBV30 and TRBJ1-2; D unresolved. CDR3 length: 11 residues. V lost 3 bases to trimming and J lost 4 bases, with 6 bases between them. The germline CDR1 and CDR2 sequences are GTSNPN and SVGIG (reference sequence). This CDR3 reads CAWRGAYGYTF. CDR3 DNA: TGTGCCTGGAGAGGAGCCTATGGCTACACCTTC.

The rearrangement links TRBV10-3 to TRBJ1-4; D is perhaps TRBD1 (5 bases). Looked up from germline, CDR1 is ENHRY and CDR2 is SYGVKD. CDR3 length equals 13 residues. Trimming stripped 7 bases from V and 3 bases from J, with 9 bases between. Written as DNA, the CDR3 is TGTGCCATCAAGGGGTCGGCTAATGAAAAACTGTTTTTT. Its translation: CAIKGSANEKLFF.

This clonotype was seen a few times. The chain has TRBV20-1 and TRBJ2-1, with a weak D call TRBD2 (5 bases). Germline assignment: CDR1 DFQATT and CDR2 SNEGSKA (reference sequence). This CDR3 spans 10 amino acids. CDR3 nucleotide sequence: TGCATGTGGGAGAACAATGAGCAGTTCTTC. Translating it yields CMWENNEQFF.

A few counts support this clonotype. J is TRBJ2-5 and V is TRBV30, with 8 bases lining up with TRBD2. Germline V gives CDR1 GTSNPN, CDR2 SVGIG (reference sequence). CDR3 length equals 15 residues. J lost 2 bases, V lost 4 bases, and 9 bases had no gene match. The chain's CDR3 is CAWTNGLALQETQYF. CDR3 nucleotides: TGTGCCTGGACCAATGGACTAGCCCTACAAGAGACCCAGTACTTC.

The gene calls are TRBV19 and TRBJ1-3; D might be TRBD1 (6 bases). Germline V gene data show CDR1 as LNHDA and CDR2 as SQIVND (reference sequence). V was cut by 7 bases and J by 0 bases, with 10 bases left in between. The CDR3 loop spans 14 amino acids. This CDR3 reads CASILDSSGNTIYF. The CDR3 DNA reads as TGTGCCAGTATCCTGGACAGCTCTGGAAACACCATATATTTT. Variable domain in full (rest from reference TRBV19 and TRBJ1-3): DGGITQSPKYLFRKEGQNVTLSCEQNLNHDAMYWYRQDPGQGLRLIYYSQIVNDFQKGDIAEGYSVSREKKESFPLTVTSAQKNPTAFYLCASILDSSGNTIYFGEGSWLTVV.

The genes are TRBV7-2 and TRBJ2-2, with D possibly being TRBD1 (7 bases). The V end lost 5 bases, the J end lost 4 bases, and 11 bases lay between the germline ends. The CDR3 contains 14 residues. Looked up from germline, CDR1 is SGHTA and CDR2 is FQGNSA. CDR3 sequence: CASSPQGGTGELFF. CDR3 nucleotide sequence: TGTGCCAGCAGCCCCCAGGGGGGCACCGGGGAGCTGTTTTTT.

This rearrangement joins TRBV20-1 to TRBJ1-5, with D possibly matching TRBD1 (6 bases). V dropped 6 bases and J dropped 0 bases, with 12 bases sitting between them. Per the germline V gene, CDR1 is DFQATT and CDR2 is SNEGSKA (reference sequence). The CDR3 sequence is 14 residues long. The CDR3 DNA follows: TGCAGTGCGGAGACAGGAAATAGCAATCAGCCCCAGCATTTT. Amino acid sequence: CSAETGNSNQPQHF.